Listed here are 7 T cell receptor beta chains from one sample, sequenced in a study of T-cell memory formation after mild COVID-19. TCRdb ran MiXCR on the 5' RACE reads and lists one entry per CDR3 protein. Of about 170,000 distinct CDR3 sequences in the sample, under 15% are singletons; the top ten hold 2.5% to 3.5%. Sequencing was carried out using PBMCs or a T cell subset sorted from them (not recorded which). The receptors here all came from a man between 18 and 35 years old who had mild COVID-19 (a few samples of this study predate the infection). Cell type and time point are not known.

This chain uses TRBV18 with TRBJ2-5; D is unresolved. The CDR3 consists of 16 residues. Trimming stripped 3 bases from V and 4 bases from J, with 18 bases between. Germline loops: CDR1 KGHSH, CDR2 LQKENI. CDR3 sequence reads: CASSPTLEVQRETQYF. For the CDR3, the DNA is TGTGCCAGCTCACCTACCTTAGAGGTCCAAAGAGAGACCCAGTACTTC.

The V call is TRBV7-6, the J call TRBJ2-2; D may be TRBD1 (7 bases). This CDR3 region has 16 residues. CDR1 is SGHVS and CDR2 is FNYEAQ in the germline V gene. Trimming stripped 5 bases from V and 4 bases from J, with 17 bases between. In DNA form, the CDR3 reads TGTGCCAGCAGCCCCTACAGGGGAGCGGGCACCGGGGAGCTGTTTTTT. Protein product: CASSPYRGAGTGELFF.

This clonotype appeared a few times. The chain carries TRBV6-6 and TRBJ1-2; D perhaps matches TRBD1 (6 bases). Germline CDR1 is MNHNY and CDR2 is SVGAGI (reference sequence). The V end lost 5 bases, the J end lost 3 bases, and 10 bases lay between the germline ends. This CDR3 comprises 13 residues. The CDR3 sequence is CASSRQGYYGYTF. For the CDR3, the DNA is TGTGCCAGCAGTAGGCAGGGGTACTATGGCTACACCTTC.

V usage is TRBV30 and J usage is TRBJ2-5; TRBD2 matches 8 bases. The CDR3 is made up of 13 amino acids. Trimming at V came to 1 base and at J to 4 bases, leaving 2 bases not matched to a gene. Germline CDR1 and CDR2: GTSNPN and SVGIG (reference sequence). The CDR3 DNA reads TGTGCCTGGAGTGAACTAGCGGCAGAGACCCAGTACTTC. Amino acid sequence: CAWSELAAETQYF.

The chain employs TRBV5-1 and TRBJ2-3, with a tentative D call TRBD2 (5 bases). Looked up from germline, CDR1 is SGHRS and CDR2 is YFSETQ. CDR3 length: 15 amino acids. Trimming took off 4 bases at V and 3 bases at J, with 15 bases between the two ends. This chain's CDR3 is CASSRDPTGTDTQYF. For the CDR3, the DNA is TGCGCCAGCAGCCGCGACCCGACGGGGACAGATACGCAGTATTTT. The entire variable domain, with the rest obtained from reference TRBV5-1 and TRBJ2-3, is as follows: KAGVTQTPRYLIKTRGQQVTLSCSPISGHRSVSWYQQTPGQGLQFLFEYFSETQRNKGNFPGRFSGRQFSNSRSEMNVSTLELGDSALYLCASSRDPTGTDTQYFGPGTRLTVL.

This clonotype showed up many times. This rearrangement joins TRBV12-3 or TRBV12-4 to TRBJ1-4; 9 bases are a match to TRBD1. The CDR3 loop spans 15 amino acids. Trimming removed 4 bases from V and 7 bases from J; junction bases left unmatched: 7. The CDR3 spells CASSSGTGLSEKLFF. DNA of the CDR3: TGTGCCAGCAGTTCCGGGACAGGGTTGAGTGAAAAACTGTTTTTT.

The J gene is TRBJ1-1, the V gene TRBV4-2; 11 nucleotides match TRBD1. Losses at the gene ends were 4 bases for V and 3 bases for J; bases not matched to a gene: 7. CDR1 LGHNA and CDR2 YNFKEQ come from the germline V gene. The length of the CDR3 is 16 residues. CDR3 nucleotide sequence: TGTGCCAGCAGCCCGCGGGACAGGGGGGGGTACACTGAAGCTTTCTTT. Translated, it gives CASSPRDRGGYTEAFF.